The clone carrying this T cell receptor (beta chain) was seen many times. The antigen remains unidentified. Universal primer sites and UMIs were introduced during 5'RACE template-switching synthesis of TCR cDNA. TCRdb re-analysed the 5' RACE reads in MiXCR, keeping a single row per CDR3 protein. The sample yields some 670,000 distinct CDR3 sequences, approximately 13% seen once. This entry is derived from a study of T cells after yellow fever vaccination. The CDR3 contains 13 residues. Germline assignment: CDR1 SGHDN and CDR2 FVKESK. The V gene end was trimmed by 5 bases and the J gene end by 16 bases; junction bases not matched to a gene: 12. Study-level findings and limits: Sorted repertoires could include abundant contaminating clonotypes from bulk cells. Clonotypes appearing in both CD4 and CD8 compartments existed, and their share was small.

The rearrangement links TRBV14 to TRBJ2-1; 9 nucleotides line up with TRBD1. Here the sequenced sample was PBMCs, taken on the day of the yellow fever booster vaccination. The sequence was obtained from a man in his thirties or forties who received the YFV17D yellow fever vaccine. CDR3 in amino acids: CASSRQGVPLGFF. CDR3 bases: TGTGCCAGCAGCAGACAGGGGGTACCCTTAGGATTCTTC.